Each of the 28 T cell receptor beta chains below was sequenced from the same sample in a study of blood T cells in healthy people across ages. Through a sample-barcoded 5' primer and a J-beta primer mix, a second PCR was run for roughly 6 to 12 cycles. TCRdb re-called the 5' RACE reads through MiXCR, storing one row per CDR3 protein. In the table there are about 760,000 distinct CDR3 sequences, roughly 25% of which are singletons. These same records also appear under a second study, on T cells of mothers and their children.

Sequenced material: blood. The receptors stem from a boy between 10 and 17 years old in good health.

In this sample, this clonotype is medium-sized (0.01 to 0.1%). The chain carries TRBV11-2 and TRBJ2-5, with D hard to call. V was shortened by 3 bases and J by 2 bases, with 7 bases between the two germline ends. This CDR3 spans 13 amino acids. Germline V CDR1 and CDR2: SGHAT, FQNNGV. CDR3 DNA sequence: TGTGCCAGCAGCTTGTGGCGGCAAGAGACCCAGTACTTC. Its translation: CASSLWRQETQYF.

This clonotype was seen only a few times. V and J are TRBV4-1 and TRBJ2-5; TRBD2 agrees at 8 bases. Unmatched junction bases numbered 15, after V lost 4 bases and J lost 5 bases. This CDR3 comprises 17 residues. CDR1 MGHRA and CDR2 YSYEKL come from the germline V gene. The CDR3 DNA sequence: TGCGCCAGCAGCCTTGCCCCGGGACTAGTTACTCACGAGACCCAGTACTTC. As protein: CASSLAPGLVTHETQYF.

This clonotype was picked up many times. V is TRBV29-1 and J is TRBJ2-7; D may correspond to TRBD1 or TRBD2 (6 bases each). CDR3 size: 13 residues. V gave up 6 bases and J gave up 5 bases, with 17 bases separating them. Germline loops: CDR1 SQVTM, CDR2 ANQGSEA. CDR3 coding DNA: TGCAGCGTGAGGGGGGTTATACTAGACGAGCAGTACTTC. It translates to CSVRGVILDEQYF.

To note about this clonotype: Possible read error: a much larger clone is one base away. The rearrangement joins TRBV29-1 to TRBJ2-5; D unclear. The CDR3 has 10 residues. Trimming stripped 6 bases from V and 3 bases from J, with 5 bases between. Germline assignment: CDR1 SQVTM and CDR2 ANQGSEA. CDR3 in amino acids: CSVNEETQYF. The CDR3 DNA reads TGCAGCGTCAACGAAGAGACCCAGTACTTC.

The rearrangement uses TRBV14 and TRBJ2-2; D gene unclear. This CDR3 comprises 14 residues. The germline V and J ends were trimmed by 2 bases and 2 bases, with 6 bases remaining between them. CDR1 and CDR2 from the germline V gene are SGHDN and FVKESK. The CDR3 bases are TGTGCCAGCAGCCAACCAGGCAACACCGGGGAGCTGTTTTTT. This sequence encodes CASSQPGNTGELFF. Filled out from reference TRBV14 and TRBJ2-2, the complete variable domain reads EAGVTQFPSHSVIEKGQTVTLRCDPISGHDNLYWYRRVMGKEIKFLLHFVKESKQDESGMPNNRFLAERTGGTYSTLKVQPAELEDSGVYFCASSQPGNTGELFFGEGSRLTVL.

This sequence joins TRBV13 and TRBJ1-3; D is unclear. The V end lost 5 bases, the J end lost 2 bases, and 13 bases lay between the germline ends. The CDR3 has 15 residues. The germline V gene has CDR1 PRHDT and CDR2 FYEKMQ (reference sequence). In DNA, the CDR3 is TGTGCCAGCAGCCTGTCCCCACGGCCTGGAAACACCATATATTTT. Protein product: CASSLSPRPGNTIYF.

CDR3 in DNA: TGTGCCAGCAGTGAGGGACCGCGCTACGAGCAGTACTTC. This encodes CASSEGPRYEQYF. The chain recombines TRBV6-6 with TRBJ2-1, with D perhaps assigned TRBD1 or TRBD2 (5 bases each). The DNA end is a closer match to TRBJ2-7, so the J assignment may be wrong. Per the germline V gene, CDR1 is MNHNY and CDR2 is SVGAGI (reference sequence). The CDR3 contains 13 residues.

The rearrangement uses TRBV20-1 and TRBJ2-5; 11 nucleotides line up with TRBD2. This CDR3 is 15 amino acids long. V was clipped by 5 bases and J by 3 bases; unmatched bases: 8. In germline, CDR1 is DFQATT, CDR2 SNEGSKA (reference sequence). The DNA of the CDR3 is TGCAGTGCTGGTACCCCGGGACTAGCGGAAGAGACCCAGTACTTC. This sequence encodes CSAGTPGLAEETQYF.

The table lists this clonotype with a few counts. Here the CDR3 DNA reads TGCAGTGCTCCTACGGGGAAACTATCTAGCACAGATACGCAGTATTTT. It translates to CSAPTGKLSSTDTQYF. This chain links TRBV20-1 with TRBJ2-3; a weak D match, TRBD2 (5 bases). The V gene's germline CDR1 is DFQATT and CDR2 SNEGSKA (reference sequence). The V gene lost 5 bases and the J gene lost 0 bases, with 18 bases spanning the gap. CDR3 length: 16 amino acids.

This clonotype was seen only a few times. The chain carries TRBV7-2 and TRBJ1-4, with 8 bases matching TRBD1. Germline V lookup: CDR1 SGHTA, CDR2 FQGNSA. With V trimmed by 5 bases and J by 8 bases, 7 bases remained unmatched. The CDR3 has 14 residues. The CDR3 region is CASSEDRASEKLFF. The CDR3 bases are TGTGCCAGCAGCGAGGACAGGGCATCCGAAAAACTGTTTTTT.

The CDR3 reads CSARDLGYGETQYF. CDR3 DNA sequence: TGCAGTGCTAGAGATTTGGGGTACGGAGAGACCCAGTACTTC. This chain joins TRBV20-1 and TRBJ2-5, with no clear D. The V end was cut by 0 bases, the J end by 4 bases, with 12 bases between. CDR3 length: 14 residues. CDR1 and CDR2 (germline): DFQATT, SNEGSKA (reference sequence).

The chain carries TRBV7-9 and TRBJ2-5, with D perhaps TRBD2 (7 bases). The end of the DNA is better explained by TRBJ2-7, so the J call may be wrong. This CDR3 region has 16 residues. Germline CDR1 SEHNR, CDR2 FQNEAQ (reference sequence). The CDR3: CASSPKGGEKKYEQYF. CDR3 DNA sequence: TGTGCCAGCAGCCCAAAAGGGGGGGAAAAAAAGTACGAGCAGTACTTC.

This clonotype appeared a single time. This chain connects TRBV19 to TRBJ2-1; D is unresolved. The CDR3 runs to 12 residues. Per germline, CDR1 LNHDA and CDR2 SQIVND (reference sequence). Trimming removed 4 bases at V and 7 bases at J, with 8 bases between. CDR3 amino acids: CASSNWRNEQFF. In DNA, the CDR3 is TGTGCCAGTAGTAACTGGAGAAATGAGCAGTTCTTC.

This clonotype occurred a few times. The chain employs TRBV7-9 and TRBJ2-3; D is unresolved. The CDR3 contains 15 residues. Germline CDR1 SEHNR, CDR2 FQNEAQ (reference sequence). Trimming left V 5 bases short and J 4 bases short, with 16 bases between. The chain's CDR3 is CASSAESDAPDTQYF. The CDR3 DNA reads TGTGCCAGCAGCGCAGAATCGGACGCCCCAGATACGCAGTATTTT.

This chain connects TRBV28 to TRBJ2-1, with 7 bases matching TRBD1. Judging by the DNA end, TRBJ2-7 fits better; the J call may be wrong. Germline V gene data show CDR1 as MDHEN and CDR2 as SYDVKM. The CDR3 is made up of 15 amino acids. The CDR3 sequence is CASSPTGTASYEQYF. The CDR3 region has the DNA TGTGCCAGCAGTCCGACTGGGACAGCCTCCTACGAGCAGTACTTC.

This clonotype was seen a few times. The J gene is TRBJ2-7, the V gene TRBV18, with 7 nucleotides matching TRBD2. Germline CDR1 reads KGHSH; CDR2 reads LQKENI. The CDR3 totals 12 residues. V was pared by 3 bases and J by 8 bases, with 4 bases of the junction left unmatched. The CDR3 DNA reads TGTGCCAGCTCACCCGCGGGAGCGCAGCAGTACTTC. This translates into CASSPAGAQQYF.

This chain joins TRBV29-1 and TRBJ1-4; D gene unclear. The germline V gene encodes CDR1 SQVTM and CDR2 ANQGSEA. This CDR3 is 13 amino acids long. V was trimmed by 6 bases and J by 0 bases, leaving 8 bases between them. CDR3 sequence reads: CSVTVATNEKLFF. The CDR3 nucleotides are TGCAGCGTAACAGTTGCAACTAATGAAAAACTGTTTTTT. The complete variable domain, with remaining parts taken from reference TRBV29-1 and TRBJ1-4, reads SAVISQKPSRDICQRGTSLTIQCQVDSQVTMMFWYRQQPGQSLTLIATANQGSEATYESGFVIDKFPISRPNLTFSTLTVSNMSPEDSSIYLCSVTVATNEKLFFGSGTQLSVL.

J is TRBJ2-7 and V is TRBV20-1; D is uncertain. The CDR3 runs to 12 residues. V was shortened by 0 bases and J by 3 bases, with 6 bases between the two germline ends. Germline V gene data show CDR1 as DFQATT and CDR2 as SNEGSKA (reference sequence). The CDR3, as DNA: TGCAGTGCTAGAGAATGGGACTACGAGCAGTACTTC. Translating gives CSAREWDYEQYF.

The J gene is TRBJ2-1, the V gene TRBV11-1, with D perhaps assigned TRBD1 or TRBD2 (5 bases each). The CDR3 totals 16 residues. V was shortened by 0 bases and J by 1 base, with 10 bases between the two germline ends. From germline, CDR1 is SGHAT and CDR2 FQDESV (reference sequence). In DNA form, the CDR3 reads TGTGCCAGCAGCTTAGCGACGGGGACGTCCTACAATGAGCAGTTCTTC. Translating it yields CASSLATGTSYNEQFF.

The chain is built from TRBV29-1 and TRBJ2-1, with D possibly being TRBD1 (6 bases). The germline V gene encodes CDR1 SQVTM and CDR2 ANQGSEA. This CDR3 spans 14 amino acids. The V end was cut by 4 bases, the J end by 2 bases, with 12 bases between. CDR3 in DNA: TGCAGCGTTGGGGCAGGGGTCACCTACAATGAGCAGTTCTTC. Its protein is CSVGAGVTYNEQFF.

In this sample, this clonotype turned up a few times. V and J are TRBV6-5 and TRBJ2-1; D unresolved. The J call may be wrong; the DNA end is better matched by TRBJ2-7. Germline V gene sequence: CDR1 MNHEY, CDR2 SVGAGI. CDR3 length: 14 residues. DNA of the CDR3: TGTGCCAGCACCACCCGGATGCCCTCCTACGAGCAGTACTTC. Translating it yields CASTTRMPSYEQYF.

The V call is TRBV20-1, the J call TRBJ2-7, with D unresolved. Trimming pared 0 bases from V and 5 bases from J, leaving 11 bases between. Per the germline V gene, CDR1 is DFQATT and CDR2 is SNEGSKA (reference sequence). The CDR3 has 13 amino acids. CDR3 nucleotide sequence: TGCAGTGCTAGAGACCTGGCGCGGAACGAGCAGTACTTC. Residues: CSARDLARNEQYF.

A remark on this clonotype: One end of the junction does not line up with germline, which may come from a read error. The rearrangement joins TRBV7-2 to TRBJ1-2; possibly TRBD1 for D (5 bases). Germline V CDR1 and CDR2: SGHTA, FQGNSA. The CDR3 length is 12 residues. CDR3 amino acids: CAGSLARGVPFF. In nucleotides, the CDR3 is TGTGCCGGCAGCTTAGCGCGAGGGGTTCCCTTCTTC. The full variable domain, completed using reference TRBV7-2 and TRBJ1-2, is GAGVSQSPSNKVTEKGKDVELRCDPISGHTALYWYRQSLGQGLEFLIYFQGNSAPDKSGLPSDRFSAERTGGSVSTLTIQRTQQEDSAVYLCAGSLARGVPFFGSGTRLTVV.

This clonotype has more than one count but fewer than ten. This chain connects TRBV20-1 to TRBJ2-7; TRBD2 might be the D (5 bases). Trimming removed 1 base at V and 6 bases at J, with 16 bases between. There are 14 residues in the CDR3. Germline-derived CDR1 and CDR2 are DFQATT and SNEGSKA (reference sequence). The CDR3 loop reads CSARGITSGGEQYF. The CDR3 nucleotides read TGCAGTGCTAGAGGGATCACATCAGGAGGCGAGCAGTACTTC.

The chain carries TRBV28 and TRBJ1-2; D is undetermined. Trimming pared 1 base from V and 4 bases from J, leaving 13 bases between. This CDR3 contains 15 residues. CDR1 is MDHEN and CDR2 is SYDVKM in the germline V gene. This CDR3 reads CASSLSPQAGYGYTF. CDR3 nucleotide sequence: TGTGCCAGCAGTTTATCGCCCCAGGCGGGCTATGGCTACACCTTC.

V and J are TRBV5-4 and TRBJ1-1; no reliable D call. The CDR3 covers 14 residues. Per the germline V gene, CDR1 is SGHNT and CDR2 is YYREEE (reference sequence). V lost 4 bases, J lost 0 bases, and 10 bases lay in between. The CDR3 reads CASSPGEMNTEAFF. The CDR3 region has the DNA TGTGCCAGCAGCCCCGGGGAGATGAACACTGAAGCTTTCTTT.

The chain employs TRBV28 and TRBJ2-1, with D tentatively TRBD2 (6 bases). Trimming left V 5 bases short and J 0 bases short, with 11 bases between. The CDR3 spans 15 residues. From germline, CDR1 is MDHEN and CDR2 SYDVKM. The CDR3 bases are TGTGCCAGCAGTAGTACGGGGGTCTCCTACAATGAGCAGTTCTTC. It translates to CASSSTGVSYNEQFF.

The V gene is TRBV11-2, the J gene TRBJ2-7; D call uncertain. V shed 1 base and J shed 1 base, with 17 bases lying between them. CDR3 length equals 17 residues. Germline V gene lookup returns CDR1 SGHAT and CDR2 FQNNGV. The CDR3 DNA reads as TGTGCCAGCAGCTTAGGGATGTTATGGGTCGGGTCCTACGAGCAGTACTTC. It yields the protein CASSLGMLWVGSYEQYF.